The clone carrying this T cell receptor (beta chain) is judged medium-sized (0.01 to 0.1%). Its antigen is still unknown. V lost 5 bases and J lost 8, with 20 bases in between. Per the germline V gene, CDR1 is SGHRS and CDR2 is YFSETQ. The CDR3 is 16 residues long. Some clones are missing from TCRdb's copy, which holds only in-frame ones; the method was immunoSEQ multiplex PCR. The sample gives approximately 110,000 clones, around 87% of which show up once; 1% to 1.5% is in the top ten. This record comes from a study of T cell responses to AZD1222 COVID-19 vaccine. Study-level information: The study pooled second doses at about 4 or about 12 weeks. Study outcomes and limitations: Possibly, clonal diversity was underestimated; donors were largely white British and included more females. Dominant at 160-218 and 743-854, vaccine-associated CD4 TCRs also spanned spike.

The V call is TRBV5-1, the J call TRBJ1-6; D not resolved. The receptor's source is an adult in good health. The sample here was peripheral blood, taken on day 0 of AZD1222 vaccination. The CDR3 region has the DNA TGCGCCAGCAGTTCCGGGTCTTATTCTCGGGATTCACCCCTCCACTTT. Amino acids: CASSSGSYSRDSPLHF.